The 11 T cell receptor beta chains given below trace back to one sample, sequenced in a study of control samples from healthy donors and cancer patients. This table comes from immunoSEQ multiplex PCR, and its TCRdb copy is limited to in-frame clones, with some not included. The sample carries some 130,000 clones, about nine tenths recorded once. The sample was blood. These receptor sequences come from a woman in her fifties or sixties in good health.

In its sample, this clone was seen once. The rearrangement uses TRBV7-6 and TRBJ2-2; weak D call: TRBD1 (6 bases). The length of the CDR3 is 17 residues. The V end was cut by 5 bases, the J end by 0 bases, with 16 bases between. The germline gives CDR1 SGHVS, CDR2 FNYEAQ. CDR3 in DNA: TGTGCCAGCAGCCCACAACAGGACAGCACGAACACCGGGGAGCTGTTTTTT. Translation: CASSPQQDSTNTGELFF.

This chain connects TRBV4-1 to TRBJ2-5; D unclear. V was clipped by 0 bases and J by 4 bases, with 12 bases between them. This CDR3 has 15 residues. Germline assignment: CDR1 MGHRA and CDR2 YSYEKL. CDR3 sequence: CASSQDLAVRETQYF. DNA for the CDR3: TGCGCCAGCAGCCAAGATCTGGCAGTAAGAGAGACCCAGTACTTC.

This rearrangement joins TRBV29-1 to TRBJ2-1, with D possibly called TRBD1 or TRBD2 (6 bases each). Trimming removed 7 bases at V and 6 bases at J, with 19 bases between. This CDR3 is 14 amino acids long. Germline values: CDR1 SQVTM, CDR2 ANQGSEA. In DNA form, the CDR3 reads TGCAGCGCCTCGGTGGGGGCGGGATCCAATGAGCAGTTCTTC. It translates to CSASVGAGSNEQFF.

The rearrangement joins TRBV5-6 to TRBJ2-3, with TRBD2 matching 7 bases. The CDR3 runs to 16 residues. J was trimmed by 3 bases and V by 0 bases; bases with no gene match: 7. Germline CDR1 is SGHDT and CDR2 is YYEEEE. The CDR3 DNA follows: TGTGCCAGCAGCTTGGGGCTAGCGGAGGGGACAGATACGCAGTATTTT. This translates into CASSLGLAEGTDTQYF.

The chain couples TRBV29-1 to TRBJ1-2; a weak D match, TRBD1 (6 bases). The CDR3 contains 13 residues. Trimming removed 3 bases at V and 4 bases at J, with 12 bases between. In germline, CDR1 is SQVTM, CDR2 ANQGSEA. CDR3 region: CSVETGWGYGYTF. CDR3 bases: TGCAGCGTTGAGACAGGATGGGGCTATGGCTACACCTTC.

The rearrangement links TRBV11-2 to TRBJ1-1; possibly TRBD1 for D (6 bases). This CDR3 is built from 13 residues. V lost 4 bases to trimming and J lost 11 bases, with 17 bases between them. CDR1 and CDR2 from the germline V gene are SGHAT and FQNNGV. CDR3 bases: TGTGCCAGCAGCTATAAAGGACAGTTGGGTGCTTTCTTT. The encoded protein is CASSYKGQLGAFF.

CDR3 DNA sequence: TGTGCCAGTACCAGGGGGACCACTATGAACACTGAAGCTTTCTTT. Translation gives CASTRGTTMNTEAFF. This chain joins TRBV19 and TRBJ1-1; the match to TRBD1 covers 7 bases. With 7 bases clipped from V and 0 bases from J, the junction kept 8 bases outside the gene matches. The CDR3 extends over 15 amino acids. The germline V gene has CDR1 LNHDA and CDR2 SQIVND (reference sequence).

The chain combines TRBV19 with TRBJ1-1; D remains ambiguous. CDR1 is LNHDA, CDR2 SQIVND, per germline (reference sequence). The V gene lost 7 bases and the J gene lost 1 base, with 13 bases spanning the gap. This CDR3 has 14 amino acids. The CDR3 nucleotides are TGTGCCAGTACCCCATTGACGACGAACACTGAAGCTTTCTTT. As protein: CASTPLTTNTEAFF.

This rearrangement joins TRBV12-5 to TRBJ2-7; no firm D call. The CDR3 runs to 14 residues. CDR1 and CDR2 (germline): LGHNT, FRNRAP. Trimming left V 1 base short and J 3 bases short, with 10 bases between. CDR3 residues: CASGLGRIGYEQYF. The CDR3 region has the DNA TGTGCTAGTGGTTTGGGGCGTATCGGCTACGAGCAGTACTTC.

The chain combines TRBV10-3 with TRBJ1-3; 7 bases line up with TRBD1. Germline assignment: CDR1 ENHRY and CDR2 SYGVKD. The V segment lost 5 bases and the J segment 0 bases; nucleotides outside the gene matches: 7. The CDR3 is 16 amino acids. CDR3: CAISRQGVFSGNTIYF. The CDR3 nucleotides read TGTGCCATCAGTAGGCAGGGGGTGTTCTCTGGAAACACCATATATTTT.

This rearrangement joins TRBV13 to TRBJ2-1; TRBD2 matches at 7 bases. The CDR3 length is 16 residues. CDR1 is PRHDT, CDR2 FYEKMQ, per germline (reference sequence). V lost 7 bases to trimming and J lost 0 bases; unmatched junction nucleotides: 9. CDR3 DNA: TGTGCCAGCACCCGTACTAGCGCGAGCTCCTACAATGAGCAGTTCTTC. This gives the protein CASTRTSASSYNEQFF.